These T cell receptor beta chains were read from a single sample in a study of blood T cells in healthy people across ages. MiXCR, applied by TCRdb to the 5' RACE reads, yields one record per CDR3 protein. The data contain hundreds of thousands of distinct CDR3 sequences, around 21% of them singletons. Material for sequencing was blood. These receptors came from a man in his 70s in good health. CDR3s include the opening cysteine and the closing phenylalanine or tryptophan. Fields, in order: D gene, V gene, J gene, clone size, CDR3 DNA, CDR3 protein. A D gene is named only where the DNA matches it firmly. Where a row states a size, it is once, few, many or the class of an expanded clone; other rows omit it.

NA	TRBV12-3/TRBV12-4	TRBJ1-1	NA	TGTGCCAGCAGTTTAGAAGGGACGGTGAACCCTGAAGCTCTCTTT	CASSLEGTVNPEALF
TRBD1	TRBV5-1	TRBJ2-2	few	TGCGCCAGCAGCTTGGAAGGACAGGGTCCCACCGGGGAGCTGTTTTTT	CASSLEGQGPTGELFF
NA	TRBV18	TRBJ1-2	once	TGTGCCAGCTCTCGAGACGGGAAGGGGGATGGCTACACCTTC	CASSRDGKGDGYTF
NA	TRBV12-3/TRBV12-4	TRBJ1-1	NA	TGTGCCAGCAGTTTAGATTCGGGCGCGAACACTGAAGCTTTCTTT	CASSLDSGANTEAFF
TRBD1	TRBV6-6	TRBJ2-5	NA	TGTGCCAGCAGTTCCCACGACAGGGGAGCGGTAGAGACCCAGTACTTC	CASSSHDRGAVETQYF
NA	TRBV6-5	TRBJ2-7	NA	TGTGCCAGCAGTTACTCGTTTGCGGAAAGCTACGAGCAGTACTTC	CASSYSFAESYEQYF
NA	TRBV3-1	TRBJ2-1	NA	TGTGCCAGCAGCCCCAGACGGGGGGCAGCTGAGCAGTTCTTC	CASSPRRGAAEQFF
NA	TRBV6-2/TRBV6-3	TRBJ2-7	NA	TGTGCCAGCAGTTACTCACGACGATACGAGCAGTACTTC	CASSYSRRYEQYF
NA	TRBV12-3/TRBV12-4	TRBJ2-3	few	TGTGCCAGCAGTTTCCAGACAGCCTACACAGATACGCAGTATTTT	CASSFQTAYTDTQYF
NA	TRBV7-9	TRBJ1-6	NA	TGTGCCGGCAGCAGACAAGACTATAATTCACCCCTCCACTTT	CAGSRQDYNSPLHF
NA	TRBV5-1	TRBJ2-7	NA	TGCGCCAGCAGCTTGGTTCCAGGGACACCTTACGAGCAGTACTTC	CASSLVPGTPYEQYF
TRBD2	TRBV20-1	TRBJ2-3	NA	TGCAGTGCTAGGACTAGCGGGAGATCAGATACGCAGTATTTT	CSARTSGRSDTQYF
TRBD1	TRBV2	TRBJ2-7	many	TGTGCCAGCAGTGAAGTTCGGACAGGGGGATACGAGCAGTACTTC	CASSEVRTGGYEQYF
NA	TRBV11-2	TRBJ1-3	few	TGTGCCAGCAGCTTAGATCGAAGTGCCACTGCTGGAAACACCATATATTTT	CASSLDRSATAGNTIYF
NA	TRBV7-9	TRBJ2-7	NA	TGTGCCAGCAGCTCCCGGCGGCAGGGTCCGTACGAGCAGTACTTC	CASSSRRQGPYEQYF
NA	TRBV20-1	TRBJ1-4	few	TGCAGTGCTAGAGAGCCAGGGAGGACCACTAATGAAAAACTGTTTTTT	CSAREPGRTTNEKLFF
NA	TRBV14	TRBJ2-1	NA	TGTGCCAGCAGCCAAGATACATACTCCTACAATGAGCAGTTCTTC	CASSQDTYSYNEQFF
TRBD2	TRBV11-2	TRBJ2-1	NA	TGTGCCAGCAGCGCCCGACAGTTACTAGCGGGAGAGCAGTTCTTC	CASSARQLLAGEQFF